This T cell receptor (beta chain) was profiled in a study of regulatory T cells in long-lasting Graves disease. Library construction for TCR beta used iRepertoire HTBI primers and Arm-PCR of CDR3 regions. TCRdb reprocessed the multiplex PCR reads via MiXCR and lists one record per CDR3 protein. In the table there are over 400,000 distinct CDR3 sequences, roughly 15% of which are singletons. Broader study findings: What was studied was peripheral blood only, and not thyroid tissue.

This clonotype was observed at least ten times. The antigen is not known. This sample's time point: newly diagnosed GD, antithyroid drugs for less than 3 months. Making the TCR library involved RNA that had been extracted from PBMCs. Another study also made use of these data, one on T cells in Graves' hyperthyroidism and ophthalmopathy. That report adds: The study excluded patients with uncontrolled infection, other autoimmune disease, pregnancy or lactation. A set of HTBI primers served as the primers for a first-round RT-PCR of the TCR CDR3. Most expanded thyroid clonotypes above 0.001 also appeared in blood.

The sample was peripheral blood mononuclear cells (PBMCs), taken at new diagnosis, from a patient treated with antithyroid drugs. This receptor was taken from a woman in her forties or fifties with Graves disease.

This CDR3 is CASSPTGSRGSPLHF. CDR3 sequence (DNA): TGTGCCAGCAGCCCTACCGGATCCAGGGGGTCACCCCTCCACTTT. The chain is built from TRBV7-3 and TRBJ1-6; TRBD1 aligns across 7 bases. With V trimmed by 5 bases and J by 10 bases, 11 bases remained unmatched. The CDR3 runs to 15 residues. Germline assignment: CDR1 SGHTA and CDR2 FQGTGA.